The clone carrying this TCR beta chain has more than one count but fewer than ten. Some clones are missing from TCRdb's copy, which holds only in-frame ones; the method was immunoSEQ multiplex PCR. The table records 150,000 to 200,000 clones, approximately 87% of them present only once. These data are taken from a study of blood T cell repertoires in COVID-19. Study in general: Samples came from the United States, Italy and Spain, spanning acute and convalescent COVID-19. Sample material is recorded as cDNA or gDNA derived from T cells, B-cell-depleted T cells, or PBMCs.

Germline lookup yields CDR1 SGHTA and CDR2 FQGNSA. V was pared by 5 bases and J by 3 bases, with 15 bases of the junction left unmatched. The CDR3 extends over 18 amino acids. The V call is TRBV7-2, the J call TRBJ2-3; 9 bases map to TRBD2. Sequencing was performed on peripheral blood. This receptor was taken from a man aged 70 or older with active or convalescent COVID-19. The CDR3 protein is CASSLRTGRGGRTDTQYF. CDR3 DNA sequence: TGTGCCAGCAGCCTAAGGACCGGGCGGGGGGGCAGGACAGATACGCAGTATTTT.